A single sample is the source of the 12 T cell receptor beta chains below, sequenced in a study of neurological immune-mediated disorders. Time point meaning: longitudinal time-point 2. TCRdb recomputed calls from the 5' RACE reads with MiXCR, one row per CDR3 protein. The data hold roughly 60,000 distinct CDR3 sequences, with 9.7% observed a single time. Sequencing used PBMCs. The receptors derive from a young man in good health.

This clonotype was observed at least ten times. CDR3 in DNA: TGCAGTGCTCCAACGCTGGAGAACACTGAAGCTTTCTTT. Translation gives CSAPTLENTEAFF. This chain links TRBV20-1 with TRBJ1-1, with D unclear. V was trimmed by 5 bases and J by 1 base, leaving 11 bases between them. CDR1 and CDR2 from the germline V gene are DFQATT and SNEGSKA (reference sequence). The CDR3 is 13 residues long.

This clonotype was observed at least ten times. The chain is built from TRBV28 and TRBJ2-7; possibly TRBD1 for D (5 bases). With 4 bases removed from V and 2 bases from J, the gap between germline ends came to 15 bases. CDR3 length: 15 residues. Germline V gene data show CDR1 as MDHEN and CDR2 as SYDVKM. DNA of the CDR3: TGTGCCAGCAGTTCCCATCGGACACCAACCTACGAGCAGTACTTC. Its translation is CASSSHRTPTYEQYF. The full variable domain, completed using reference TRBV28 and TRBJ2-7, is DVKVTQSSRYLVKRTGEKVFLECVQDMDHENMFWYRQDPGLGLRLIYFSYDVKMKEKGDIPEGYSVSREKKERFSLILESASTNQTSMYLCASSSHRTPTYEQYFGPGTRLTVT.

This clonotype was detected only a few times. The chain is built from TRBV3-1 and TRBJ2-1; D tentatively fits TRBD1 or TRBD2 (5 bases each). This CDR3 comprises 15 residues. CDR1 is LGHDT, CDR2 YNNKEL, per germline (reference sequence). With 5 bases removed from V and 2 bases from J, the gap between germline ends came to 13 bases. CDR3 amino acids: CASSSGSRAYNEQFF. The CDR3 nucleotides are TGTGCCAGCAGCTCAGGGAGTAGGGCCTACAATGAGCAGTTCTTC.

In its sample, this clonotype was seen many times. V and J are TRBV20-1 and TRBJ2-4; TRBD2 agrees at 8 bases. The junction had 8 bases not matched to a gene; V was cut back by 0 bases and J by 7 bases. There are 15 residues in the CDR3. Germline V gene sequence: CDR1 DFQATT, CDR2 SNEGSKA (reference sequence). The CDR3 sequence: CSAREGSGGGNIQYF. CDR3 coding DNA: TGCAGTGCTAGAGAAGGAAGCGGGGGAGGGAACATTCAGTACTTC.

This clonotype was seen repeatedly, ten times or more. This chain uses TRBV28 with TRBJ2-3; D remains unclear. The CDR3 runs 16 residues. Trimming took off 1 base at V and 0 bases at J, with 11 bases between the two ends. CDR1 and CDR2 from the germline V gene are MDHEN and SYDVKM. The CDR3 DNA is TGTGCCAGCAGTTTATTAGCTTGGGCGAGCACAGATACGCAGTATTTT. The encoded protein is CASSLLAWASTDTQYF.

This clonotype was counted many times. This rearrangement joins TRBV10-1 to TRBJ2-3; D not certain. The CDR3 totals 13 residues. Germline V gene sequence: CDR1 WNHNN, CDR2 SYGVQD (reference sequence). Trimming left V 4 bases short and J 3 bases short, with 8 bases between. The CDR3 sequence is CASSAWRTDTQYF. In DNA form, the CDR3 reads TGCGCCAGCAGTGCTTGGAGAACAGATACGCAGTATTTT.

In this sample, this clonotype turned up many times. CDR3 sequence (DNA): TGCAGTATGGGGACAGGCATTAATGAAAAACTGTTTTTT. Amino acids: CSMGTGINEKLFF. The chain uses TRBV20-1 and TRBJ1-4, with 8 bases identical to TRBD1. The germline CDR1 and CDR2 sequences are DFQATT and SNEGSKA (reference sequence). V shed 8 bases and J 4 bases; nucleotides not matched to a gene: 6. CDR3 size: 13 residues.

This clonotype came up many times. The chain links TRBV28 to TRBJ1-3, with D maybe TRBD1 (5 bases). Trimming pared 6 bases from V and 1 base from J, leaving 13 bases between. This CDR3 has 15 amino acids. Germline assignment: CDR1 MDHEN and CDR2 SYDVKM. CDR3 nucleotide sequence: TGTGCCAGCAGCATAAACAGGCTATCTGGAAACACCATATATTTT. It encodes CASSINRLSGNTIYF.

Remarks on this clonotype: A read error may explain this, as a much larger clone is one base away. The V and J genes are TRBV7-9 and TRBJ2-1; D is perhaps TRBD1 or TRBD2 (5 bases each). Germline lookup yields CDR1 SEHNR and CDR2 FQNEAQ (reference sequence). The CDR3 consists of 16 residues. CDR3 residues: CASSSWGSGSFNEQFF. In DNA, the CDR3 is TGTGCCAGCAGCTCTTGGGGGAGTGGGTCCTTCAATGAGCAGTTCTTC.

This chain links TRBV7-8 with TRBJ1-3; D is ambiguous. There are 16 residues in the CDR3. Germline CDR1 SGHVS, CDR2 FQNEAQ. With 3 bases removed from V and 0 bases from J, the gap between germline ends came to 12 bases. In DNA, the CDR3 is TGTGCCAGCAGCTTCAGCGGGCCTGACTCTGGAAACACCATATATTTT. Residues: CASSFSGPDSGNTIYF.

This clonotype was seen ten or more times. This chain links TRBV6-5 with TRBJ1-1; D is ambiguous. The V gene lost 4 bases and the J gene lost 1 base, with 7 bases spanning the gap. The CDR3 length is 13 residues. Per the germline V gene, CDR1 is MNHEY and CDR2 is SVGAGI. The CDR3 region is CASSSLRNTEAFF. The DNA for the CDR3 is TGTGCCAGCAGTTCGCTCAGGAACACTGAAGCTTTCTTT.

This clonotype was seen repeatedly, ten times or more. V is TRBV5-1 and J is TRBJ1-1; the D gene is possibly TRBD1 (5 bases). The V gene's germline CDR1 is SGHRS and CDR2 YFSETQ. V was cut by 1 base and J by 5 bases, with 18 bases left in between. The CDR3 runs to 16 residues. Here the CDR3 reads CASSLLPGGIGTEAFF. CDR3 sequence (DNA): TGCGCCAGCAGCTTGCTACCCGGGGGAATCGGTACTGAAGCTTTCTTT.